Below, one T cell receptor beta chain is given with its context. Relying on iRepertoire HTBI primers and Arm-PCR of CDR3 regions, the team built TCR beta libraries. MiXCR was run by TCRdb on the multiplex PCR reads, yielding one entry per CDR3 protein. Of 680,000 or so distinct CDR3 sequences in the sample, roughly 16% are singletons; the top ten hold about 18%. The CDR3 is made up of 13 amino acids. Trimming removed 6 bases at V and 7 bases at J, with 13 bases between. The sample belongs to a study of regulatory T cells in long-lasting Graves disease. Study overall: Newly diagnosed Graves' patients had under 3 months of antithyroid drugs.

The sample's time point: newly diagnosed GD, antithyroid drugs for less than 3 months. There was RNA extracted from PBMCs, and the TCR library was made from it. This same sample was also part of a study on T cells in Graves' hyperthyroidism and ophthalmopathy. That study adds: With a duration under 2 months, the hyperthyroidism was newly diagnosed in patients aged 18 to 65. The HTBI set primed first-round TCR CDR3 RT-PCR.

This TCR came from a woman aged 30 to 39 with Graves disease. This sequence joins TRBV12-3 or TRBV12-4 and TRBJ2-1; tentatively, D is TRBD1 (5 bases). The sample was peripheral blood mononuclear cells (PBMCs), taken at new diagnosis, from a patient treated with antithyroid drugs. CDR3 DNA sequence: TGTGCCAGCAGGGTGACAGTTATTAATGAGCAGTTCTTC. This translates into CASRVTVINEQFF.